This TCR beta chain appears in the sequencing data of a study of OX40 agonist ivuxolimab in advanced cancers. Study as a whole: One hepatocellular carcinoma and a couple of cutaneous melanoma patients partially responded.

CDR3 length equals 13 residues. The V segment lost 5 bases and the J segment 6 bases; nucleotides outside the gene matches: 5. CDR1 SGHTA and CDR2 FQGNSA come from the germline V gene. The repertoire was sequenced with immunoSEQ multiplex PCR; TCRdb's copy has only in-frame clones and lacks some. Among tens of thousands of clones listed, roughly 88% were seen once. The source is an adult with an advanced solid tumor such as melanoma, head and neck, liver or kidney cancer. Sample: CD4+ or CD8+ T cells sorted from blood, taken in a trial of the OX40 agonist ivuxolimab. The rearrangement uses TRBV7-2 and TRBJ1-2, with 8 bases fitting TRBD1. The CDR3 DNA reads as TGTGCCAGCAGCGGCTGGACAGGGAATGGCTACACCTTC. Its protein product is CASSGWTGNGYTF.